A single sample gave rise to the 21 T cell receptor beta chains below, sequenced in a study of shared clonotypes between healthy human individuals. Assay: immunoSEQ multiplex PCR; the TCRdb copy retains only in-frame clones and omits some. The sample comprises 2 million to 2.5 million clones, approximately 93% of which are singletons, and 0.35% to 0.45% rests with the top ten. The sequenced sample was naive CD4+ T cells from PBMCs. The subset was: CD45RA+ positively selected. The origin of the receptors is a young man in good health. Some clones in this sample may be carry-over from other donors' samples.

The gene calls are TRBV19 and TRBJ1-5, with no clear D. V lost 5 bases, J lost 3 bases, and 11 bases lay in between. The CDR3 length is 14 residues. Germline assignment: CDR1 LNHDA and CDR2 SQIVND (reference sequence). The CDR3 DNA reads TGTGCCAGTAGTCCTCACCCTTACAATCAGCCCCAGCATTTT. Amino acid sequence: CASSPHPYNQPQHF. Variable domain in full (rest from reference TRBV19 and TRBJ1-5): DGGITQSPKYLFRKEGQNVTLSCEQNLNHDAMYWYRQDPGQGLRLIYYSQIVNDFQKGDIAEGYSVSREKKESFPLTVTSAQKNPTAFYLCASSPHPYNQPQHFGDGTRLSIL.

This chain joins TRBV18 and TRBJ1-2; maybe TRBD1 (5 bases). Trimming shortened V by 3 bases and J by 1 base, and 12 bases separated the two germline ends. Germline V CDR1 and CDR2: KGHSH, LQKENI. CDR3 size: 15 residues. CDR3 region: CASSPTGTFNYGYTF. CDR3 in DNA: TGTGCCAGCTCACCTACAGGAACCTTTAACTATGGCTACACCTTC. The whole variable domain, remainder taken from reference TRBV18 and TRBJ1-2, is NAGVMQNPRHLVRRRGQEARLRCSPMKGHSHVYWYRQLPEEGLKFMVYLQKENIIDESGMPKERFSAEFPKEGPSILRIQQVVRGDSAAYFCASSPTGTFNYGYTFGSGTRLTVV.

This rearrangement joins TRBV5-1 to TRBJ2-3; TRBD2 agrees at 7 bases. Germline V gene lookup returns CDR1 SGHRS and CDR2 YFSETQ. The CDR3 spans 15 residues. The V segment lost 4 bases and the J segment 3 bases; nucleotides outside the gene matches: 8. CDR3 residues: CASSRAGERTDTQYF. The CDR3 DNA reads as TGCGCCAGCAGCCGGGCGGGGGAGAGAACAGATACGCAGTATTTT.

V usage is TRBV6-6 and J usage is TRBJ1-1; TRBD1 matches 7 bases. This CDR3 contains 14 residues. Germline V gene data show CDR1 as MNHNY and CDR2 as SVGAGI (reference sequence). The V gene end was trimmed by 8 bases and the J gene end by 1 base; junction bases not matched to a gene: 7. CDR3 loop: CASLPRTGNTEAFF. The CDR3 nucleotides read TGTGCCAGCCTTCCACGGACAGGGAACACTGAAGCTTTCTTT.

The genes are TRBV7-2 and TRBJ2-4, with 10 bases lining up with TRBD2. The CDR3 has 15 residues. After removal of 5 bases from V and 5 bases from J, the junction contained 6 bases not matched to a gene. The V gene's germline CDR1 is SGHTA and CDR2 FQGNSA. The CDR3 DNA sequence: TGTGCCAGCAGCACTCGACTAGCGGGTGAAAACATTCAGTACTTC. Protein: CASSTRLAGENIQYF. Drawing the rest from reference TRBV7-2 and TRBJ2-4, the complete variable domain is GAGVSQSPSNKVTEKGKDVELRCDPISGHTALYWYRQSLGQGLEFLIYFQGNSAPDKSGLPSDRFSAERTGGSVSTLTIQRTQQEDSAVYLCASSTRLAGENIQYFGAGTRLSVL.

The chain carries TRBV12-5 and TRBJ2-2; D unclear. The germline V gene has CDR1 LGHNT and CDR2 FRNRAP. With 0 bases removed from V and 4 bases from J, the gap between germline ends came to 9 bases. The CDR3 runs to 15 residues. The CDR3, as DNA: TGTGCTAGTGGTTTGGTCGGAATGGGCACCGGGGAGCTGTTTTTT. Its protein product is CASGLVGMGTGELFF.

The V call is TRBV4-1, the J call TRBJ2-5; 9 nucleotides agree with TRBD2. This CDR3 is built from 17 residues. Per germline, CDR1 MGHRA and CDR2 YSYEKL. Germline trimming cut 0 bases from V and 7 bases from J; bases unmatched to any gene: 12. Written as DNA, the CDR3 is TGCGCCAGCAGCCAAGATGGTGCGGGAGGGCCGGGGGGGACCCAGTACTTC. This translates into CASSQDGAGGPGGTQYF.

In the case of this clone: Other DNA sequences from this sample encode an identical CDR3 as well. V and J are TRBV7-6 and TRBJ2-3, with 10 bases fitting TRBD2. V was clipped by 1 base and J by 4 bases; unmatched bases: 5. The CDR3 runs 16 residues. Per the germline V gene, CDR1 is SGHVS and CDR2 is FNYEAQ. CDR3 protein: CASSLGASGSSDTQYF. Written as DNA, the CDR3 is TGTGCCAGCAGCTTAGGGGCTAGCGGGAGCTCAGATACGCAGTATTTT.

The chain carries TRBV25-1 and TRBJ2-7, with a tentative D call TRBD1 (6 bases). This CDR3 region has 14 residues. Per the germline V gene, CDR1 is MGHDK and CDR2 is SYGVNS. V lost 3 bases and J 5 bases, leaving 14 bases between the germline ends. CDR3 bases: TGTGCCAGCAGTGACACGGCCAGGGGCCACGAGCAGTACTTC. Encoded protein: CASSDTARGHEQYF.

CDR3 DNA sequence: TGTGCCAGCAGCTTCCTAGGGCCGGGAACTAATGAAAAACTGTTTTTT. Its protein product is CASSFLGPGTNEKLFF. The chain carries TRBV5-4 and TRBJ1-4; D gene ambiguous. This CDR3 has 16 amino acids. Germline CDR1 is SGHNT and CDR2 is YYREEE (reference sequence). V was clipped by 2 bases and J by 1 base, with 12 bases between them.

The V and J genes are TRBV5-4 and TRBJ2-1; 9 bases match TRBD2. Unmatched junction bases numbered 1, after V lost 3 bases and J lost 3 bases. The CDR3 runs 14 residues. In germline, CDR1 is SGHNT, CDR2 YYREEE (reference sequence). As DNA, the CDR3 is TGTGCCAGCAGCTCAGCGGGAGGCTACAATGAGCAGTTCTTC. Encoded protein: CASSSAGGYNEQFF.

The V gene is TRBV19, the J gene TRBJ1-3; D is unresolved. V was trimmed by 7 bases and J by 0 bases, leaving 16 bases between them. The CDR3 covers 16 residues. CDR1 is LNHDA and CDR2 is SQIVND in the germline V gene (reference sequence). This CDR3 is CASNGNLKNSGNTIYF. The CDR3 DNA reads TGTGCCAGTAATGGAAATTTGAAAAACTCTGGAAACACCATATATTTT.

The chain couples TRBV30 to TRBJ1-1; D is unresolved. V was shortened by 1 base and J by 10 bases, with 13 bases between the two germline ends. CDR1 and CDR2 from the germline V gene are GTSNPN and SVGIG (reference sequence). This CDR3 region has 12 residues. The CDR3 sequence: CAWSGQARGAFF. Here the CDR3 DNA reads TGTGCCTGGAGTGGTCAGGCCCGTGGAGCTTTCTTT.

The CDR3: CASSQIAGAYNEQFF. Here the CDR3 DNA reads TGTGCCAGCAGCCAGATAGCGGGAGCATACAATGAGCAGTTCTTC. J is TRBJ2-1 and V is TRBV14; 9 nucleotides align to TRBD2. This CDR3 contains 15 residues. J gave up 4 bases and V 3 bases, and 4 bases lay outside the gene matches. The germline CDR1 and CDR2 sequences are SGHDN and FVKESK.

The chain carries TRBV9 and TRBJ1-1; D remains ambiguous. From germline, CDR1 is SGDLS and CDR2 YYNGEE. The CDR3 is made up of 13 amino acids. V was clipped by 3 bases and J by 2 bases, with 8 bases between them. DNA of the CDR3: TGTGCCAGCAGCGAGTACCCCAACACTGAAGCTTTCTTT. Protein product: CASSEYPNTEAFF. The full variable domain, completed using reference TRBV9 and TRBJ1-1, is DSGVTQTPKHLITATGQRVTLRCSPRSGDLSVYWYQQSLDQGLQFLIQYYNGEERAKGNILERFSAQQFPDLHSELNLSSLELGDSALYFCASSEYPNTEAFFGQGTRLTVV.

The genes are TRBV7-2 and TRBJ2-2; no reliable D call. V gave up 2 bases and J gave up 0 bases, with 10 bases separating them. Germline V gives CDR1 SGHTA, CDR2 FQGNSA. The CDR3 length is 16 residues. CDR3 nucleotide sequence: TGTGCCAGCAGCTTACAGCAACCTTCGAACACCGGGGAGCTGTTTTTT. This sequence encodes CASSLQQPSNTGELFF.

V gene TRBV30 combines with J gene TRBJ2-1; 8 nucleotides align to TRBD1. With V trimmed by 5 bases and J by 7 bases, 4 bases remained unmatched. CDR3 length: 12 residues. From germline, CDR1 is GTSNPN and CDR2 SVGIG (reference sequence). In DNA, the CDR3 is TGTGCCTGGGGGGACAGGCGAAATGAGCAGTTCTTC. Translating it yields CAWGDRRNEQFF.

V is TRBV7-2 and J is TRBJ2-1; tentative D call: TRBD2 (5 bases). Germline V gene lookup returns CDR1 SGHTA and CDR2 FQGNSA. The length of the CDR3 is 16 residues. V lost 3 bases, J lost 2 bases, and 14 bases lay in between. CDR3 sequence: CASSFFGGGTYNEQFF. CDR3 DNA: TGTGCCAGCAGCTTTTTCGGAGGCGGAACCTACAATGAGCAGTTCTTC.

The J gene is TRBJ2-2, the V gene TRBV9; the D call may be TRBD1 or TRBD2 (5 bases each). Germline assignment: CDR1 SGDLS and CDR2 YYNGEE. The ends were cut back, 0 bases at V and 1 base at J, with 10 bases in the middle. The CDR3 spans 16 residues. Here the CDR3 DNA reads TGTGCCAGCAGCGTAGCTTCGGGGCAGAACACCGGGGAGCTGTTTTTT. Protein sequence: CASSVASGQNTGELFF.

The V call is TRBV18, the J call TRBJ1-4, with D uncertain. The CDR3 has 15 residues. Germline V gene data show CDR1 as KGHSH and CDR2 as LQKENI. Trimming took off 1 base at V and 5 bases at J, with 11 bases between the two ends. CDR3 residues: CASSPLTVGNEKLFF. Written as DNA, the CDR3 is TGTGCCAGCTCACCACTCACCGTGGGAAATGAAAAACTGTTTTTT.

The table lists this clone with a count of one. The rearrangement links TRBV4-2 to TRBJ1-1, with TRBD1 as a possible D gene (6 bases). This CDR3 region has 15 residues. Germline V gene data show CDR1 as LGHNA and CDR2 as YNFKEQ. Here the CDR3 DNA reads TGTGCTACGAGAGGGGGGGGTTCGGTGAACACTGAAGCTTTCTTT. Amino acids: CATRGGGSVNTEAFF.